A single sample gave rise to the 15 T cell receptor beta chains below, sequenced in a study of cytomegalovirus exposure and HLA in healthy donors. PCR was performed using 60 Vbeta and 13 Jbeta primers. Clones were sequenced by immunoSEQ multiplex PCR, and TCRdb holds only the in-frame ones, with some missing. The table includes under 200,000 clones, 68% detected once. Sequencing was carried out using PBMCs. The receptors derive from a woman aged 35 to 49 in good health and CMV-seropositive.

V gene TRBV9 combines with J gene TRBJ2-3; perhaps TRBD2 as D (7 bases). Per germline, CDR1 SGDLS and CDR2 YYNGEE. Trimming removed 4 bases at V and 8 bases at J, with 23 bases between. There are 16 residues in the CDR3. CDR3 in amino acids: CASSPSSGGLVGTQYF. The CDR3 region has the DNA TGTGCCAGCAGCCCAAGCTCGGGGGGCCTGGTGGGTACGCAGTATTTT.

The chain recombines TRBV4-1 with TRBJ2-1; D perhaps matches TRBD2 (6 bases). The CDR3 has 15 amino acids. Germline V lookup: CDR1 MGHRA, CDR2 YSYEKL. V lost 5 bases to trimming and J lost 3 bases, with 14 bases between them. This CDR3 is CASSVPGVDYNEQFF. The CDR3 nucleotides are TGCGCCAGCAGCGTCCCGGGGGTTGACTACAATGAGCAGTTCTTC.

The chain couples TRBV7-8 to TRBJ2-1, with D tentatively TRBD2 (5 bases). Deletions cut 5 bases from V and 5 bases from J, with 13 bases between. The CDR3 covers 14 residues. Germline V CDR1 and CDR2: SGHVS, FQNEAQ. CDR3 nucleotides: TGTGCCAGCAGCCCCCTAGCAGCTAACAATGAGCAGTTCTTC. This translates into CASSPLAANNEQFF.

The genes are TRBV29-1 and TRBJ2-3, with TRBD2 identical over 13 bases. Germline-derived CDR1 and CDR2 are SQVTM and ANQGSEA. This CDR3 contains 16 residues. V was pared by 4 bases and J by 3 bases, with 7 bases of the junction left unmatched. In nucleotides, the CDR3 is TGCAGCGTTGGAACTAGCGGGAGGGCCCCTACAGATACGCAGTATTTT. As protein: CSVGTSGRAPTDTQYF.

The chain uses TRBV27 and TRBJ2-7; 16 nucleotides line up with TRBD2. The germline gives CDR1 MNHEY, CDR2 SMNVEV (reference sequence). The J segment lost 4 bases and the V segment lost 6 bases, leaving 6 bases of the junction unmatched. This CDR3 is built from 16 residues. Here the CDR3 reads CASSHGTSGRGYEQYF. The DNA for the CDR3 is TGTGCCAGCAGCCACGGGACTAGCGGGAGGGGGTACGAGCAGTACTTC.

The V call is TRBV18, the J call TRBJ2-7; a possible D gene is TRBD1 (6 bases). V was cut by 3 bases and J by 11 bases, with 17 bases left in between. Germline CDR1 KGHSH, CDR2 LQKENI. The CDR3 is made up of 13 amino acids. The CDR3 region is CASSPSDSREEYF. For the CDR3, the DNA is TGTGCCAGCTCACCGTCGGACAGTCGAGAGGAGTACTTC.

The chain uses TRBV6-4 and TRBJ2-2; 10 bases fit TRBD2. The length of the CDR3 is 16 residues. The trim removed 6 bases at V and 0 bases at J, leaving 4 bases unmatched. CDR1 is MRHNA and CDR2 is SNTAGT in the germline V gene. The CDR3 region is CASSRLAGANTGELFF. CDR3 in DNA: TGTGCCAGCAGCCGACTAGCGGGTGCGAACACCGGGGAGCTGTTTTTT.

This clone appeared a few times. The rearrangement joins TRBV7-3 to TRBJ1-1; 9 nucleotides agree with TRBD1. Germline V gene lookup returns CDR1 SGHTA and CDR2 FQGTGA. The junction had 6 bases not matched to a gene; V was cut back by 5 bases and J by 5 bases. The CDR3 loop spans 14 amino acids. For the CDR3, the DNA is TGTGCCAGCAGCCCCGACAGGGGGGGGACTGAAGCTTTCTTT. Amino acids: CASSPDRGGTEAFF.

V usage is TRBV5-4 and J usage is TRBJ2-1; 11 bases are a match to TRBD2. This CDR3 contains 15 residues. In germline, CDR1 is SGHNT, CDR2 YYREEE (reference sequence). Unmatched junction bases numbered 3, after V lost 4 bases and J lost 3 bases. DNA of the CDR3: TGTGCCAGCAGCAAGACTAGCGGGGACTACAATGAGCAGTTCTTC. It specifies CASSKTSGDYNEQFF.

This CDR3 reads CASSHPGGLAEAFF. In DNA form, the CDR3 reads TGTGCCAGCAGCCACCCCGGGGGGCTAGCTGAAGCTTTCTTT. The gene calls are TRBV7-2 and TRBJ1-1, with a weak D call TRBD1 (6 bases). Germline V gene lookup returns CDR1 SGHTA and CDR2 FQGNSA. This CDR3 comprises 14 residues. Trimming left V 5 bases short and J 6 bases short, with 16 bases between.

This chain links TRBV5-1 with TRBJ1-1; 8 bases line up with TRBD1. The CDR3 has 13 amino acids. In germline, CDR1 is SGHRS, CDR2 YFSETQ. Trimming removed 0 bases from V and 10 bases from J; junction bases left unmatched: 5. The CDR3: CASSLATDRGAFF. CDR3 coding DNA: TGCGCCAGCAGCTTGGCCACTGACAGGGGAGCTTTCTTT. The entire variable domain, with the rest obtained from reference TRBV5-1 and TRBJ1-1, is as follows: KAGVTQTPRYLIKTRGQQVTLSCSPISGHRSVSWYQQTPGQGLQFLFEYFSETQRNKGNFPGRFSGRQFSNSRSEMNVSTLELGDSALYLCASSLATDRGAFFGQGTRLTVV.

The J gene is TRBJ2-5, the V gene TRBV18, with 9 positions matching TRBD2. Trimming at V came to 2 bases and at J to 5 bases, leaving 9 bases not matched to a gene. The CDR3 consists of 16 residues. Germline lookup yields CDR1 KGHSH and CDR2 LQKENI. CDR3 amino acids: CASSPVVAGVLETQYF. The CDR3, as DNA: TGTGCCAGCTCACCAGTGGTAGCGGGAGTTCTGGAGACCCAGTACTTC.

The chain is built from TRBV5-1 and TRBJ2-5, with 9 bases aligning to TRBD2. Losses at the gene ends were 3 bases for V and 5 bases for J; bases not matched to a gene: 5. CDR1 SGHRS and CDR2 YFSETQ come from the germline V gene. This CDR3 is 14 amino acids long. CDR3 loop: CASSSSSGVETQYF. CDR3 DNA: TGCGCCAGCAGCTCCTCTAGCGGGGTTGAGACCCAGTACTTC.

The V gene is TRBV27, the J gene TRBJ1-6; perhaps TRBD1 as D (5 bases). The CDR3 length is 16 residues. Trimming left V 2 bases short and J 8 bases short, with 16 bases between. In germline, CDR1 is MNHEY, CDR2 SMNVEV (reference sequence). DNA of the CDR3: TGTGCCAGCAGTTTAGGGCCCAGGGTAGAGGATTCACCCCTCCACTTT. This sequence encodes CASSLGPRVEDSPLHF.

The CDR3 bases are TGTGCCAGCAGCCAGACAGGGGGGTACGAGCAGTACTTC. Amino acid sequence: CASSQTGGYEQYF. The chain recombines TRBV7-2 with TRBJ2-7, with 9 positions matching TRBD1. V was clipped by 5 bases and J by 4 bases; unmatched bases: 3. CDR3 size: 13 residues. The germline gives CDR1 SGHTA, CDR2 FQGNSA.